The T cell receptor (beta chain) under discussion was sequenced for a study of cytomegalovirus exposure and HLA in healthy donors. Details on this clone: Its target is unknown.

Donors likely had unrecorded immune exposures despite being nominally healthy when sampled. Broader study findings: Some 16,000 TCR beta sequences were associated with HLA alleles at 0.05 false discovery rate in a later analysis. The records held CMV serostatus as the only immune exposure information. HLA restriction was apparent for most CMV-associated TCR beta chains in a later analysis.

Amplification used 60 Vbeta primers and 13 Jbeta primers. The method was immunoSEQ multiplex PCR; TCRdb's version includes in-frame clones alone and lacks a portion of them. The sample has around 150,000 clones, about 76% seen once. Trimming cost V 0 bases and J 5 bases; bases outside gene matches: 5. Germline loops: CDR1 SGHTA, CDR2 FQGNSA. This CDR3 region has 16 residues. This rearrangement joins TRBV7-2 to TRBJ2-2; 8 nucleotides match TRBD2. Source material: PBMCs. The origin of this receptor is a human donor in good health. The CDR3 DNA sequence: TGTGCCAGCAGCTTAGCAGGGACTAGAGGGACCGGGGAGCTGTTTTTT. It encodes CASSLAGTRGTGELFF.